Listed below are T cell receptor beta chains from one sample, sequenced in a study of early T cells in non-severe SARS-CoV-2 infection. TCRdb ran MiXCR on the 5' RACE reads and lists one entry per CDR3 protein. The data contain about 33,000 distinct CDR3 sequences, less than 6.5% of them singletons. The sample consisted of whole blood. Receptors were obtained from an adult who was a healthcare worker with PCR-confirmed SARS-CoV-2 infection or an uninfected control (not recorded which). Each CDR3 is given with its conserved first and last residue. The D gene is left open where the match is weak. The size entry is marked missing in some rows and otherwise reads once, few, many or a size class.

abundance,j_gene,d_gene,v_gene,CDR3aa,CDR3nt
many,TRBJ1-2,NA,TRBV29-1,CSVEAWEGYTF,TGCAGCGTTGAAGCTTGGGAAGGCTACACCTTC
many,TRBJ1-5,NA,TRBV12-3/TRBV12-4,CASRQGRNQPQHF,TGTGCCAGTCGGCAGGGCCGCAATCAGCCCCAGCATTTT
NA,TRBJ2-3,NA,TRBV19,CARRLETGDTQYF,TGTGCCAGGAGACTAGAGACCGGGGATACGCAGTATTTT
NA,TRBJ2-5,NA,TRBV6-2/TRBV6-3,CASSYSTETQYF,TGTGCCAGCAGTTACTCCACGGAGACCCAGTACTTC
few,TRBJ2-7,NA,TRBV20-1,CSASGTQTEQYF,TGCAGTGCTAGCGGGACCCAGACCGAGCAGTACTTC
many,TRBJ2-1,NA,TRBV7-2,CASSLSPVGQFF,TGTGCCAGCAGCTTGTCACCCGTCGGGCAGTTCTTC
few,TRBJ2-7,NA,TRBV19,CASSIRGTYEQYF,TGTGCCAGTAGTATTAGAGGGACCTACGAGCAGTACTTC
NA,TRBJ1-4,TRBD1,TRBV29-1,CSATASDRGNEKLFF,TGCAGCGCGACGGCTTCGGACAGGGGTAATGAAAAACTGTTTTTT
NA,TRBJ1-5,NA,TRBV5-1,CASSPGGSQPQHF,TGCGCCAGCAGCCCGGGGGGCAGTCAGCCCCAGCATTTT
many,TRBJ2-1,TRBD1,TRBV11-1,CASSFPGGRGEQFF,TGTGCCAGCAGCTTTCCAGGGGGCCGAGGTGAGCAGTTCTTC
NA,TRBJ1-1,NA,TRBV5-1,CASSLNRLNTEAFF,TGCGCCAGCAGCTTGAATCGACTTAACACTGAAGCTTTCTTT
few,TRBJ1-6,NA,TRBV10-3,CAISEVGPVNNSPLHF,TGTGCCATCAGTGAGGTTGGCCCAGTCAATAATTCACCCCTCCACTTT
few,TRBJ2-5,NA,TRBV3-1,CASSQFPGPNQETQYF,TGTGCCAGCAGCCAGTTCCCCGGACCCAACCAAGAGACCCAGTACTTC
many,TRBJ2-1,NA,TRBV2,CAGGQGRDEQFF,TGTGCCGGGGGGCAGGGCAGGGATGAGCAGTTCTTC
NA,TRBJ2-2,NA,TRBV3-1,CASSQTDMGNTGELFF,TGTGCCAGCAGCCAAACCGACATGGGGAACACCGGGGAGCTGTTTTTT
NA,TRBJ1-6,NA,TRBV10-3,CITRYSYNSPLHF,TGTATCACGAGGTACTCCTATAATTCACCCCTCCACTTT
few,TRBJ2-5,TRBD2,TRBV5-1,CASSWLAEETQYF,TGCGCCAGCAGCTGGCTAGCGGAAGAGACCCAGTACTTC
many,TRBJ2-2,NA,TRBV2,CASSETAFTGELFF,TGTGCCAGCAGTGAAACGGCTTTCACCGGGGAGCTGTTTTTT
few,TRBJ2-7,TRBD2,TRBV7-2,CASSLVGGGRRYEQYF,TGTGCCAGCAGCTTAGTTGGCGGGGGGCGACGCTACGAGCAGTACTTC
many,TRBJ1-5,NA,TRBV30,CAWSAGSGQPQHF,TGTGCCTGGAGTGCCGGGAGCGGCCAGCCCCAGCATTTT
NA,TRBJ2-2,NA,TRBV14,CASSLWTMRDGELFF,TGTGCCAGCAGCCTTTGGACAATGAGGGACGGGGAGCTGTTTTTT
many,TRBJ2-3,NA,TRBV29-1,CSVEDKAGLWDTQYF,TGCAGCGTTGAAGATAAGGCCGGGCTTTGGGATACGCAGTATTTT
NA,TRBJ1-2,NA,TRBV19,CASSFSRANYGYTF,TGTGCCAGTTCGTTCAGCAGAGCTAACTATGGCTACACCTTC
many,TRBJ1-5,TRBD1,TRBV6-1,CASSDGTGLDLHQPQHF,TGTGCCAGCAGTGATGGGACAGGCCTAGACCTTCATCAGCCCCAGCATTTT
NA,TRBJ2-1,TRBD2,TRBV6-2/TRBV6-3,CATGTTPGGEQFF,TGTGCCACCGGGACTACCCCGGGGGGTGAGCAGTTCTTC